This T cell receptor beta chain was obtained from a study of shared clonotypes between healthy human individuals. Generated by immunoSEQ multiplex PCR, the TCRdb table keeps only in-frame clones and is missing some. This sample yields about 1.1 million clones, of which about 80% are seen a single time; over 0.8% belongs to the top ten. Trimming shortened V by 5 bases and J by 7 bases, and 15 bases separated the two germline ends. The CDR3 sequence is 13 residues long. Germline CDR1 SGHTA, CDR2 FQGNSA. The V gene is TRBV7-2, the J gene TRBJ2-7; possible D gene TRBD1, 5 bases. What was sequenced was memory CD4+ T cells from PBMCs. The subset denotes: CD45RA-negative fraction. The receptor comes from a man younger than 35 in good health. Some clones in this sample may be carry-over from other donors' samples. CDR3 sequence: CASSRGHPREQYF. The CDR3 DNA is TGTGCCAGCAGCCGTGGACACCCTAGGGAGCAGTACTTC.